This entry features one T cell receptor beta chain sequence. This clone has a single count. Its antigen target is currently unknown. No per-base quality is available; no much larger clone lies one base away. TCRbeta CDR3 regions were amplified from genomic DNA using the immunoSEQ Assay, a bias-controlled multiplex PCR. The published analysis was carried out like this. Nucleated cell counts per sample were estimated from amplification of reference gene primers within the assay. To quantify the absolute abundance of each unique TCRbeta CDR3 rearrangement, sequence reads were collapsed and filtered. For each sample, productive Simpson clonality was calculated as the square root of Simpson's diversity index over productive rearrangements. TCRdb limited this immuneACCESS table to in-frame rearrangements with V and J called. A share of clones is missing; checked studies link under half to unresolved V genes, and the rest is unexplained. V, J and clone size derive from that table, while D and trimming were established from the DNA sequence. The sample table holds about 250,000 clones, of which about nine tenths were seen once. The top ten hold under 8% of the sample.

One collaborating source in Seattle enrolled patients while the patients were actively infected and followed the patients over time throughout the course of disease. Whole blood was collected in K2EDTA tubes by collaborating institutions according to the institutions' own protocols. For TCRbeta analysis, collaborator samples were shipped as frozen whole blood, as isolated PBMCs, or as DNA extracted from either sample type. The data are from a study of blood T cell repertoires in COVID-19 (dated by TCRdb to the early 2020s). Regarding the study in general: The collaborator samples originated in the United States, Italy and Spain and spanned the acute and convalescent phases of COVID-19. The prospective study material was composed of cDNA or gDNA derived from T cells, B-cell-depleted T cells, or PBMCs. The dataset comprised deeply sampled blood TCRbeta repertoires from subjects exposed to, actively infected with, or recovered from COVID-19. A freely available public database, intended as a resource for researchers studying the immune response to SARS-CoV-2, is where the repertoires were released. Samples were obtained from the ongoing ImmuneRACE study (first 160 participants) and from some 1,300 subjects provided by 6 global collaborators. Sample metadata almost always included a de-identified subject ID, COVID-19 status, age in years and sex. HLA class I and class II types, where available, came from metadata supplied by the sample provider rather than from assay-based typing. Study-level results and caveats: The quantity of clinical and demographic metadata differed by source and by participant and was supplied without curation.

What was sequenced was peripheral blood. The receptor comes from a young woman with COVID-19, enrolled during active disease.

The nucleotide sequence reads as follows: TGTGCCAGCAGCGTACTAGCGGGGGCAGATACGCAGTATTTT. This is translated as CASSVLAGADTQYF. The chain was built from TRBV5-4 and TRBJ2-3, with 11 junctional bases fitting TRBD2. V ends up 4 bases short and J 4 bases short, with an unmatched junction base count of 2. The CDR3 contains 14 residues, cysteine and phenylalanine counted. Left in the record is the CDR3 DNA by itself, 42 bases read in frame from the first base. CDR1 and CDR2 (SGHNT, YYREEE) derive from the germline V gene (reference sequence).